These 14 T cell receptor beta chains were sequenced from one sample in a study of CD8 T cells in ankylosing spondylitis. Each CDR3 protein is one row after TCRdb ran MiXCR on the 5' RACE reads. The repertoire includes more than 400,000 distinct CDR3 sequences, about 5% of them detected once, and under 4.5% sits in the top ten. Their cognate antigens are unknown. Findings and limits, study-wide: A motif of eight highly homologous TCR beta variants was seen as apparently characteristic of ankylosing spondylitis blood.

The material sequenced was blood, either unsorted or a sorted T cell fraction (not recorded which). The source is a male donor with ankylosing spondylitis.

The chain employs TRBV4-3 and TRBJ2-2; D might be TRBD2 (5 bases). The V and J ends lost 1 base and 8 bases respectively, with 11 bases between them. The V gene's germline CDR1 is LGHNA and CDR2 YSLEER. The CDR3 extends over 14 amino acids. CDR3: CASSQALAIGELFF. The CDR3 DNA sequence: TGCGCCAGCAGCCAAGCGCTAGCCATAGGGGAGCTGTTTTTT.

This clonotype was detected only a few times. CDR3 protein: CASSWNLGTTPGELFF. CDR3 bases: TGTGCCAGCAGCTGGAACCTCGGAACGACCCCCGGGGAGCTGTTTTTT. This sequence joins TRBV7-3 and TRBJ2-2; D call uncertain. Trimming took off 4 bases at V and 6 bases at J, with 18 bases between the two ends. CDR3 length equals 16 residues. Looked up from germline, CDR1 is SGHTA and CDR2 is FQGTGA.

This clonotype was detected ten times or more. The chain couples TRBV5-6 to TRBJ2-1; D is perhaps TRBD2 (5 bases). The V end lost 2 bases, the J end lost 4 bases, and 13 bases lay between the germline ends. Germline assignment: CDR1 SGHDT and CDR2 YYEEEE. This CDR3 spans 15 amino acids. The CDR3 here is CASSLDGVPYNEQFF. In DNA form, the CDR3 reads TGTGCCAGCAGCTTAGACGGGGTACCTTACAATGAGCAGTTCTTC.

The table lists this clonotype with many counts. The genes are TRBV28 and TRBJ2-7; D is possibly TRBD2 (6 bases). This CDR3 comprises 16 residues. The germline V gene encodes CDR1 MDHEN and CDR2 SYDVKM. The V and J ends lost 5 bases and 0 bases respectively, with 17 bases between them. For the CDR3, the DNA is TGTGCCAGCAGTATGAAGACGGGACTCCCCTCCTACGAGCAGTACTTC. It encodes CASSMKTGLPSYEQYF.

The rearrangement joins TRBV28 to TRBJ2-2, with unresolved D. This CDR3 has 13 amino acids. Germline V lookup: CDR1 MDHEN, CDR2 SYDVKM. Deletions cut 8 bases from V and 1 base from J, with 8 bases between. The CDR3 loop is CASPNRNTGELFF. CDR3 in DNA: TGTGCCAGCCCCAATAGGAACACCGGGGAGCTGTTTTTT.

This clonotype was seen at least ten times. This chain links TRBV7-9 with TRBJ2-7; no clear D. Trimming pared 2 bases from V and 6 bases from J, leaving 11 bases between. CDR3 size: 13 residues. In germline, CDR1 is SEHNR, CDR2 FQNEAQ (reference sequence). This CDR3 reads CASSLNTVGEQYF. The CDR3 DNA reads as TGTGCCAGCAGCTTAAACACAGTAGGCGAGCAGTACTTC.

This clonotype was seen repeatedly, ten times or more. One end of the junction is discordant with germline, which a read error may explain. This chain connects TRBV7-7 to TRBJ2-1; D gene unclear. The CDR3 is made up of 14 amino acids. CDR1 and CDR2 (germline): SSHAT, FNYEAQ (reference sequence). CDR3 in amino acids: CASSHSIQNNEQFF. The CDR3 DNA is TGTGCTAGCAGTCACAGTATACAGAACAATGAGCAGTTCTTC.

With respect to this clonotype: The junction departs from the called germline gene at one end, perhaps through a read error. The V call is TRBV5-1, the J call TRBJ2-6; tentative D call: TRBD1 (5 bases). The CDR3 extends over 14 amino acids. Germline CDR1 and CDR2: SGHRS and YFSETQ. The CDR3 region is CASSRQSGANILTF. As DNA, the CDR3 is TGCGCCAGCAGCCGCCAGAGTGGGGCCAACATCCTGACTTTC. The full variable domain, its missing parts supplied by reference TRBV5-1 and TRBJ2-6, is KAGVTQTPRYLIKTRGQQVTLSCSPISGHRSVSWYQQTPGQGLQFLFEYFSETQRNKGNFPGRFSGRQFSNSRSEMNVSTLELGDSALYLCASSRQSGANILTFGAGSRLTVL.

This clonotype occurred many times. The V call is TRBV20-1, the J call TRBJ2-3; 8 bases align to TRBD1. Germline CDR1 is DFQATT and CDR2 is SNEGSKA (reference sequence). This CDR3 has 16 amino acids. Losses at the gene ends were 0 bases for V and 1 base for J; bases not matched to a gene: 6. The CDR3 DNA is TGCAGTGCTAGAGATCGTCTGACAGGGGGCACAGATACGCAGTATTTT. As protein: CSARDRLTGGTDTQYF.

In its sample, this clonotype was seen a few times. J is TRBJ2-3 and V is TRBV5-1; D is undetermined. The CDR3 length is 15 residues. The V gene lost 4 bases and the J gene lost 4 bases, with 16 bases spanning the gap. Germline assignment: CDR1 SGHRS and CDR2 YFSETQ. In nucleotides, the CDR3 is TGCGCCAGCAGCATGGAAGTGGGATCGTCAGATACGCAGTATTTT. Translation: CASSMEVGSSDTQYF.

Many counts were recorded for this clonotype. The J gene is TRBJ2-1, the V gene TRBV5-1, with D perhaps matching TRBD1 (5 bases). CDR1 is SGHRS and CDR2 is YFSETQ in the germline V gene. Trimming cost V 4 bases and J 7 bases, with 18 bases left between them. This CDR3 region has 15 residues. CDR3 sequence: CASSPDSPPRNEQFF. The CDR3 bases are TGCGCCAGCAGCCCTGACAGCCCTCCGAGGAATGAGCAGTTCTTC.

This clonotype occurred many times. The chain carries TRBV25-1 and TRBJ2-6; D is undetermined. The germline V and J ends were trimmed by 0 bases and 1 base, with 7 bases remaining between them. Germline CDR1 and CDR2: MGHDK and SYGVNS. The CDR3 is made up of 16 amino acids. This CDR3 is CASSEYWSSGANVLTF. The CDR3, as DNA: TGTGCCAGCAGTGAATATTGGTCGTCTGGGGCCAACGTCCTGACTTTC. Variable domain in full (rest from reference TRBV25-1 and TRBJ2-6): EADIYQTPRYLVIGTGKKITLECSQTMGHDKMYWYQQDPGMELHLIHYSYGVNSTEKGDLSSESTVSRIRTEHFPLTLESARPSHTSQYLCASSEYWSSGANVLTFGAGSRLTVL.

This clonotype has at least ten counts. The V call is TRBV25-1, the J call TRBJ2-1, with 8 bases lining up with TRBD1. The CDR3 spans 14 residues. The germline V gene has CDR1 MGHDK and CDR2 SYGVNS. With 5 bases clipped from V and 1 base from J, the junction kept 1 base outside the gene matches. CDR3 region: CASSWTGSYNEQFF. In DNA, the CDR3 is TGTGCCAGCAGTTGGACAGGGTCCTACAATGAGCAGTTCTTC.

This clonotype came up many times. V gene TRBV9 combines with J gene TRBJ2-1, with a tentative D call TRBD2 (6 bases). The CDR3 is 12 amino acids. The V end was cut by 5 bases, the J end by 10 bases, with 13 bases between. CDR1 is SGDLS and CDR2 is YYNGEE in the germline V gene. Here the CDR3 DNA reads TGTGCCAGCAGGGGAGGACAATCCGAGCAGTTCTTC. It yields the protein CASRGGQSEQFF.